This T cell receptor beta chain emerged from a study of graft-versus-host responses after intestinal transplantation. Turning to the study itself: The study gave all recipients anti-thymocyte globulin induction, then tacrolimus and steroids for approximately three years.

This CDR3 comprises 13 residues. The germline V gene encodes CDR1 LNHDA and CDR2 SQIVND (reference sequence). The V end lost 3 bases, the J end lost 6 bases, and 6 bases lay between the germline ends. Produced via immunoSEQ multiplex PCR; TCRdb's table is partial and in-frame only. The sample carries approximately 75,000 clones, around 87% recorded once. This clone occurred a few times. Its matching antigen is unknown. The gene calls are TRBV19 and TRBJ1-6; possible D gene TRBD1, 5 bases. Specimen: unstimulated CD8+ T cells sorted from spleen or lymph node cells, collected before transplant. The sequence was obtained from a human donor who was the organ donor for an intestinal transplant. CDR3 residues: CASSIQGNSPLHF. CDR3 nucleotide sequence: TGTGCCAGTAGTATTCAGGGTAATTCACCCCTCCACTTT.